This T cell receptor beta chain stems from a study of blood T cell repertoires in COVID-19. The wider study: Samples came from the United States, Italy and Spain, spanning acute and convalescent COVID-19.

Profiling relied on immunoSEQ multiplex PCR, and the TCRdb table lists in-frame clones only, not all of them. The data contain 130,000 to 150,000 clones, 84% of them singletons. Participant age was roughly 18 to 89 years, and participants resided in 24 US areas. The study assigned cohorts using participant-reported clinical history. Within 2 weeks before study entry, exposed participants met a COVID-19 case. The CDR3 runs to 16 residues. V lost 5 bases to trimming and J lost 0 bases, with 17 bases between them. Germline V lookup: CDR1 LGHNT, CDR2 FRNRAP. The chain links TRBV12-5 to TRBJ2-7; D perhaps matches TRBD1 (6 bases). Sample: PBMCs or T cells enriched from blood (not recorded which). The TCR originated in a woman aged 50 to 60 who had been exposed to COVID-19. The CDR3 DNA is TGTGCTAGTGGTGGGTGGGACAAGCAATCCTCCTACGAGCAGTACTTC. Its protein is CASGGWDKQSSYEQYF.